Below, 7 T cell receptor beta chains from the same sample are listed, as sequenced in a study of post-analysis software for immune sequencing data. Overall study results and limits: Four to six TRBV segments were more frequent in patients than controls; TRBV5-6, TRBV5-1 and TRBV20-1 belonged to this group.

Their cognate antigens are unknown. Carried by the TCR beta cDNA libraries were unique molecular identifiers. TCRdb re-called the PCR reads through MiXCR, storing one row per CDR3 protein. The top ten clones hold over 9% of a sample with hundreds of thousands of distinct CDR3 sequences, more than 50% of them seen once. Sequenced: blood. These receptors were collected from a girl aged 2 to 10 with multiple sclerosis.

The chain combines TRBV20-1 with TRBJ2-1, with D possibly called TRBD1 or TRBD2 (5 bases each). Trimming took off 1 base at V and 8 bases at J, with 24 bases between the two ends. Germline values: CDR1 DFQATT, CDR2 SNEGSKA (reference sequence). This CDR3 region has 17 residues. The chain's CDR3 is CSARGGDLAGLSDEQFF. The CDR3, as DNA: TGCAGTGCTAGAGGAGGGGATCTAGCTGGTTTGAGTGATGAGCAGTTCTTC.

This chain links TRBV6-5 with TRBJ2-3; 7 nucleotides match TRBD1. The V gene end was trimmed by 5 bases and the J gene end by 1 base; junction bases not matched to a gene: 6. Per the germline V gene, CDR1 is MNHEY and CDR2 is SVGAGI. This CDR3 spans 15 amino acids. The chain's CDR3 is CASSAPRGRTDTQYF. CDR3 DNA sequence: TGTGCCAGCAGTGCCCCGAGGGGGCGCACAGATACGCAGTATTTT.

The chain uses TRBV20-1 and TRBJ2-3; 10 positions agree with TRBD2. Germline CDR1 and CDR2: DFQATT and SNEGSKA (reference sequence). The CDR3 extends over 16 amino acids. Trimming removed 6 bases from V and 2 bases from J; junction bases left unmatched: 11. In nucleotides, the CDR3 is TGCAGTGCCGCACGTAGCGGGGGGTCCATCACAGATACGCAGTATTTT. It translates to CSAARSGGSITDTQYF.

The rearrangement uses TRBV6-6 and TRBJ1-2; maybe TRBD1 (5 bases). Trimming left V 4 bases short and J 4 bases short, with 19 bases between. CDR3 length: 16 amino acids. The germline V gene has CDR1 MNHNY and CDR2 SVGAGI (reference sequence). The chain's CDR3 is CASSSVTDSLLYGYTF. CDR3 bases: TGTGCCAGCAGTTCGGTGACAGACTCACTTCTCTATGGCTACACCTTC.

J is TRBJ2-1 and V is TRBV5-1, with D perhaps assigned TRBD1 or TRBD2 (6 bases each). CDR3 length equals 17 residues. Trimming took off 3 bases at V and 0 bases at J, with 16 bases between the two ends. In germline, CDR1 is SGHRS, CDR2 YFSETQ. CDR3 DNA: TGCGCCAGCAGCTCTGGGGGGCGGGTAAGCTCCTACAATGAGCAGTTCTTC. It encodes CASSSGGRVSSYNEQFF.

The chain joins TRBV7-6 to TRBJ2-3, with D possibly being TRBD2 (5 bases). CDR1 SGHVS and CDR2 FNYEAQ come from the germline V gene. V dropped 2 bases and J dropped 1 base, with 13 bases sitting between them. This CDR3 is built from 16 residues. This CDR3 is CASSLRGQERTDTQYF. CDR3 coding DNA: TGTGCCAGCAGCTTACGCGGGCAGGAACGCACAGATACGCAGTATTTT.

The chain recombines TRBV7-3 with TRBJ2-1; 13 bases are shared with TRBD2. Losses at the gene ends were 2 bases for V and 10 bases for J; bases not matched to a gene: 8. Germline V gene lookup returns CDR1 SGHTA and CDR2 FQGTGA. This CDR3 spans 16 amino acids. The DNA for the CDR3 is TGTGCCAGCAGCTTAGGGGGGACTAGCGGGACGCTGGAGCAGTTCTTC. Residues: CASSLGGTSGTLEQFF.